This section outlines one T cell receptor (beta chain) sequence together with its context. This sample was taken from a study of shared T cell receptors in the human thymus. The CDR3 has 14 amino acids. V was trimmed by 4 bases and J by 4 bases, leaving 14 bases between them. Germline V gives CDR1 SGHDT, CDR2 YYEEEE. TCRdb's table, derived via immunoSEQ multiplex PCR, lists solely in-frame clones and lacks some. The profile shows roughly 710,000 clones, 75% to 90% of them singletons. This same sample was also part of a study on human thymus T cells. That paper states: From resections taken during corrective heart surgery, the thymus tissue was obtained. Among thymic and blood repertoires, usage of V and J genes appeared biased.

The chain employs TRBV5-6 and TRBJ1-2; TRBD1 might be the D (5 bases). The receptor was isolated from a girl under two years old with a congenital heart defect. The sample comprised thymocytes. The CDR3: CASSPPRVRYGYTF. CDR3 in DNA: TGTGCCAGCAGCCCCCCCAGGGTTCGCTATGGCTACACCTTC. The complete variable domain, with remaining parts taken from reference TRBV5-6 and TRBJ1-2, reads DAGVTQSPTHLIKTRGQQVTLRCSPKSGHDTVSWYQQALGQGPQFIFQYYEEEERQRGNFPDRFSGHQFPNYSSELNVNALLLGDSALYLCASSPPRVRYGYTFGSGTRLTVV.